This T cell receptor beta chain was sequenced for a study of blood T cell repertoires in COVID-19. Study-level background: Sample material is recorded as cDNA or gDNA derived from T cells, B-cell-depleted T cells, or PBMCs.

Germline CDR1 and CDR2: SGHDT and YYEEEE. V was cut by 4 bases and J by 4 bases, with 27 bases left in between. CDR3 length: 18 residues. Profiled with immunoSEQ multiplex PCR; TCRdb holds only in-frame clones, not every one. Of 95,000 to 110,000 clones in the sample, roughly 80% were seen once. Sequenced material: peripheral blood. This TCR derives from a man aged 55-75 years with acute or convalescent COVID-19. This rearrangement joins TRBV5-6 to TRBJ2-7; possibly TRBD2 for D (6 bases). The CDR3 is CASSPGPLGLWGGYEQYF. The CDR3 region has the DNA TGTGCCAGCAGCCCTGGCCCACTAGGTCTGTGGGGAGGTTACGAGCAGTACTTC.